This T cell receptor beta chain derives from a study of cytomegalovirus exposure and HLA in healthy donors (dated by TCRdb to 2017 to 2019). General notes on the study: An earlier analysis of some 600 of the donors reported 276 Gb of sequence data and 117 million unique TCR beta sequences obtained from 150 million to 200 million T cells. Roughly 300 gigabases of sequencing data and tens of millions of unique TCR sequences made up an early release that covered fewer than 650 HLA-typed donors. The genetic ancestry cluster associated with self-reported Caucasian donors included around four fifths of the roughly 380 genotyped donors. The study aimed to test whether signatures of past pathogen exposure could be identified by cataloging public T cell receptors. The study used immunosequencing to profile the T cell repertoires of several hundred subjects and linked those repertoires to cytomegalovirus serostatus. In addition to the first cohort of 500 to 850 subjects, a separate validation cohort of 120 different subjects was used. To predict cytomegalovirus infection status, the study brought together high-throughput TCR immunosequencing, statistical association of individual TCRs with disease status, and machine learning. In a later analysis, previously published TCR beta repertoires from about 670 donors were re-analyzed and high-resolution HLA genotyping was added so that TCR occurrence patterns could be studied. Rather than drawing on any new phenotypic data, the later analysis identified candidate immune exposures from TCR beta sequences and the way those sequences occurred across donors. To decide whether each TCR beta V gene segment behaved as functional or pseudogenic, an earlier analysis of over 500 of the donors relied on high-throughput TCR beta sequencing. Alongside the repertoire data, information on donor age, sex, ethnicity and CMV serostatus was compiled. A later genetic analysis used genome-wide SNP genotypes for about three fifths of the roughly 700 donors, treating that subset as a discovery cohort. Every discovery cohort repertoire had been produced on one sequencing platform. HLA typing included class I and class II loci at four-digit resolution. The number of donors typed differed by locus, with 629-630 for A, B, C, DRB1 and DQB1, approximately 500 for DQA1, over 600 for DPA1, and 450 to 480 for DPB1. Because of strong linkage in the cohort, roughly five DR-DQ haplotypes were treated as single units for association and clustering. On average, over 200,000 unique TCR beta nucleotide sequences were sequenced per donor among a few hundred genotyped donors of the cohort, with roughly 18% of those sequences being non-productive.

The CDR3 has 15 amino acids, counting the end cysteine and phenylalanine. Only the CDR3 DNA stays, 45 bases, in frame from base 1. For CDR1 and CDR2, the germline V gene (reference sequence) lists WNHNN and SYGVQD. The library was prepared using the immunoSEQ multiplex PCR assay. The multiplex PCR relied on a mix of 60 forward primers for TCR Vbeta segments and 13 reverse primers for TCR Jbeta segments. A multiplex PCR assay on genomic DNA amplified the CDR3 region of rearranged TCR beta genes. On the Illumina HiSeq System, the amplified TCR beta libraries were sequenced as 87-base-pair reads. In the authors' own workflow: A later analysis tallied roughly 76 million unique TCR beta chains across the 666 repertoires, and some 10 million of those chains were shared by two or more donors. Raw reads were error-corrected and collapsed into unique sequences by a nearest-neighbor algorithm in which closely related sequences were merged to remove PCR and sequencing errors. To assign V, D and J gene segments, CDR3 sequences were aligned to IMGT reference sequences. For a sequence to be retained, a match of at least six nucleotides to both a V gene segment and a J gene segment was required. A rearrangement was called productive if the CDR3 had no stop codons and remained in frame with V and J, and every other rearrangement was called non-productive. Following IMGT convention, CDR3 was defined as the stretch from the second conserved V-encoded cysteine to the conserved J-encoded phenylalanine. Sequences without an unambiguous match to a single V gene segment were excluded from the earlier analysis of about 640 of the donors. In an earlier analysis of a few hundred of the donors, V segments were called functional above 56.7% productive rearrangements and were called segregating when the between-donor standard deviation exceeded 5%. A statistical classification framework was built to diagnose cytomegalovirus status from the catalog of TCR beta chain sequences. In a later analysis, TCR nucleotide sequences were compared against IMGT/GENE-DB human TR gene sequences so that V and J genes could be assigned. The TCRdist pipeline was used in a later analysis to assign CDR3 sequences and most-parsimonious VDJ recombination scenarios. In a later analysis, each TCR beta chain was defined by its CDR3 amino acid sequence together with its V-gene family, and reads without a unique V-gene family were excluded. As a way to deal with suspected cross-contamination and a sequencing artifact, a later analysis dropped roughly 620 nucleotide sequences that were highly shared and had low generation probability. For each public chain, a later analysis derived a clonal expansion index from normalized ranks of inferred template counts within each repertoire. In a later analysis, generation probabilities were computed using a VDJ recombination model fitted to out-of-frame rearrangements, and the results were checked against IGoR. In a later analysis, hypergeometric tests were used to score TCR-TCR, TCR-HLA and TCR-CMV co-occurrence, with a repertoire-size bias correction applied to TCR pairs. A later analysis estimated false discovery rates by permuting HLA or CMV assignments 20 times. In a later analysis, co-occurring TCRs were grouped with DBSCAN, and TCRdist sequence similarity was added when clustering was performed within HLA-allele-positive subsets. Co-occurrence clustering excluded repertoires with fewer than 30,000 or more than 120,000 public chains, plus five with anomalous nucleotide sharing. Sourced from immuneACCESS, this table was stored by TCRdb with only in-frame sequences that have V and J called. A share of the clones is absent; for the studies checked, an unresolved V gene accounts for under half, and the remainder has no known explanation. V and J calls and clone size follow that table, whereas D and trimming were derived from the DNA. For this sample there are 150,000 to 250,000 clones; approximately 85% appear just once. 1.5% to 1.7% of the sample lies in the top ten.

Beyond this particular receptor, the publication reports: The authors suggested that the approach could potentially be generalized to other disease states and immunological phenotypes. In a later analysis, HLA-associated TCR beta chains showed more clonal expansion and lower generation probabilities than non-associated chains that were equally common. CMV serostatus was the only immune exposure information available for the cohort. A further reported finding was that TCR beta sequences accurately predicted the HLA-A and HLA-B alleles for most subjects in the first cohort. HLA typing was unavailable for some donors at each locus, so association tests used only the typed subset. An association between a missense DCLRE1C variant and V-gene and J-gene trimming of TCR beta chains was found in a later genetic analysis and replicated in an independent cohort. In vitro tests confirmed that a few of the cytomegalovirus-associated TCR beta chains recognize cytomegalovirus antigens. Several of the top co-occurrence clusters appeared to be linked to parvovirus B19, influenza, CMV and Epstein-Barr virus, according to a later analysis. Cytomegalovirus status was reported to be diagnosed by the classifier with high specificity and sensitivity in both the original and validation cohorts. An earlier analysis of some 590 of the donors showed that most TCR beta V segments appeared in productive rearrangements either about 87% or about 30% of the time, which broadly matched IMGT annotations. This cohort had only TCR beta chains sequenced, and the lack of alpha or paired-chain data limited which features could be detected. A total of roughly 160 TCR beta chains were listed by the study as associated with cytomegalovirus. Most CMV-associated TCR beta chains appeared to be HLA-restricted in a later analysis, and the HLA associations seemed to be driven largely by CMV exposure. A cluster of highly shared sequence variants was judged likely to be a technical artifact of the sequencing pipeline. Seventeen rarely observed V segments, including chromosome 9 orphons, were excluded from the earlier analysis of several hundred of the donors because counts were too low. Across donors, most TCR sequences were observed very rarely, whereas some public TCRs were present in many individuals. Some IMGT-functional V segments, including TRBV6-2 and TRBV6-3, could not be told apart with the 87-base-pair reads, so those segments were excluded. Compared with the roughly 670-donor mean, donors in an Asian-associated ancestry cluster had fewer N-insertions in productive TCRs, according to a later genetic analysis. Specific HLA alleles were associated with 15,000 to 20,000 TCR beta sequences at a false discovery rate of 0.05 in a later analysis. Assigning TCR associations to individual alleles was difficult when HLA alleles, especially DR and DQ, strongly co-occurred. Sequencing depth was assumed to be roughly uniform across donors in the presence/absence analyses, though that assumption may not hold. Correlated functional status among segregating V segments might be attributable to linkage disequilibrium, but an unknown experimental factor could not be ruled out. A later analysis found that TCR association rates varied across HLA loci, with DRB1 alleles showing the most associated TCRs and HLA-C alleles the fewest.

The cohort consisted of 650 to 850 healthy bone marrow donors. Cohort members were all nominally healthy when sampled, although unrecorded immune exposures were likely present. The donor was CMV seropositive and belonged to the group of more than 250 seropositive cohort members. A peripheral blood sample was provided by each donor, and peripheral blood mononuclear cells were used for TCR beta sequencing. The Qiagen DNeasy Blood Extraction Kit was used to extract genomic DNA from the blood cell samples. As for this clone: The antigen it binds to is not known. One end of the junction is discordant with germline, which a read error may explain.

Specimen: PBMCs. The TCR sequence derives from a girl aged 10 to 17 in good health and CMV-seropositive. The V and J genes are TRBV10-1 and TRBJ1-1; a tentative D match to TRBD1 spans 5 bases. The bases read TGCGCCAGCAGTGCGGCAGGACAATTGAAAACTGAAGCTTTCTTT. It translates as CASSAAGQLKTEAFF.